What follows describes a single T cell receptor (beta chain). Its antigen is as yet unknown. The junction departs from germline at one end; a sequencing error may be responsible. Through MiXCR, TCRdb re-clonotyped the PCR reads. The profile shows about 5,000 clones, less than 30% of them singletons. There are 15 residues in the CDR3. Looked up from germline, CDR1 is SGHRS and CDR2 is YFSETQ. The sample belongs to a study of metastatic and nonmetastatic thyroid tumors. On the study more broadly: For malignant and benign thyroid patients, tumor or nodule tissue and blood were the sources whose repertoires were compared.

Study findings and constraints: In blood and tumor, TCR beta diversity was reportedly significantly higher in malignant thyroid tumors than in benign nodules.

Ahead of thyroid surgery, no patient had received treatment of any kind. Material for sequencing was adjacent normal tissue. This clonotype was obtained from a female donor with papillary thyroid cancer or a benign thyroid nodule (not recorded which). Some clones in this sample may be carry-over from other donors' samples. The gene calls are TRBV5-1 and TRBJ2-5; 9 positions agree with TRBD2. The CDR3 region is CAGSFRLAAQETQYF. CDR3 DNA sequence: TGCGCCGGCAGCTTTAGACTAGCGGCCCAAGAGACACAGTACTTC.